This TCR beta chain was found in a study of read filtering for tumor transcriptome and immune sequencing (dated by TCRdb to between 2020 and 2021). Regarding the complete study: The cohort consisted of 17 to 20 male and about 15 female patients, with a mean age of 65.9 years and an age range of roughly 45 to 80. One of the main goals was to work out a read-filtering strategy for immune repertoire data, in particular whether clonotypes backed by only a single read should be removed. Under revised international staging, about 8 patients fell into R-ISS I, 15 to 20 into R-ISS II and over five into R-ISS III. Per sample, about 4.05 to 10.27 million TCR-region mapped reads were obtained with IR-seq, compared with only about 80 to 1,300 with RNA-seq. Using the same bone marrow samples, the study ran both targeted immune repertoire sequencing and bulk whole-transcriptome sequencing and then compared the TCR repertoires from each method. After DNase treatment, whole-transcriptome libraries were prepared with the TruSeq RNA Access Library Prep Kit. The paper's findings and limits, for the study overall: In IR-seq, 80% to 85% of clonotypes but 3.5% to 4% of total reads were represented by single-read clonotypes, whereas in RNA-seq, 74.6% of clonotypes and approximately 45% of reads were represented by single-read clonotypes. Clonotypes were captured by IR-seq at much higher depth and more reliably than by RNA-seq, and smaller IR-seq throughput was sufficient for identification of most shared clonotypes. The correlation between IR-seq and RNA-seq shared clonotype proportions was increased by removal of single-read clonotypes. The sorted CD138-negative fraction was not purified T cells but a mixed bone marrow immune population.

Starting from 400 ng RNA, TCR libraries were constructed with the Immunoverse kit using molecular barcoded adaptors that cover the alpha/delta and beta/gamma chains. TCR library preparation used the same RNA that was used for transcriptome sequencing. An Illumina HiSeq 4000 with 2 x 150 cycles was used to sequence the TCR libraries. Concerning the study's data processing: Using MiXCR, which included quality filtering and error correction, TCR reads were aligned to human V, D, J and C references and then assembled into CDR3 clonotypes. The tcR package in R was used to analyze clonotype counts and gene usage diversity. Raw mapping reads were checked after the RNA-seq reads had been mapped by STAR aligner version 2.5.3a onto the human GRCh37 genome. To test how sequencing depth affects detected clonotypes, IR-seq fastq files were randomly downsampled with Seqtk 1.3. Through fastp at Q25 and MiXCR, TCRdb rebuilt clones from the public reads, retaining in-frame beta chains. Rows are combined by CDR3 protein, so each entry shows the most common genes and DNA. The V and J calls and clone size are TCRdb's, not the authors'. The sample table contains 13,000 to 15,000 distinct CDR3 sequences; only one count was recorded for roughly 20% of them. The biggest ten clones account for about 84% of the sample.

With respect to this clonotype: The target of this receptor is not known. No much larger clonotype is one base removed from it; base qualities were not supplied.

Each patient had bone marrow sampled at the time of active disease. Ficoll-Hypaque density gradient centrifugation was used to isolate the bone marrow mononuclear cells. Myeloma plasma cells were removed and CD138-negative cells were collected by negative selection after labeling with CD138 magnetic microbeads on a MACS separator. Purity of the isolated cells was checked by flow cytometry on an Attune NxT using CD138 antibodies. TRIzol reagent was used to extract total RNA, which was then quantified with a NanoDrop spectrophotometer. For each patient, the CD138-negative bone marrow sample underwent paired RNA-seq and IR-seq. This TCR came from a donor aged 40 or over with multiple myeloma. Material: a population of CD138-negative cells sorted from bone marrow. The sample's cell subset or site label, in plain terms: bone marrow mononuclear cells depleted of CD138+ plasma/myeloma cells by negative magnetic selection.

The nucleotides are TGTGCCAGCAGCGGACTTCCGAACACTGAAGCTTTCTTT. Translated, it reads CASSGLPNTEAFF. This sequence uses TRBV6-2 or TRBV6-3 and TRBJ1-1, with no reliable assignment of the D segment. The germline V gene provides CDR1 MNHEY and CDR2 SVGEGT. The CDR3, from cysteine to phenylalanine, totals 13 residues. The only DNA kept is the CDR3, 39 bases in frame from the first base. A distance of 9 bases separates the germline ends of V and J, which lose 6 bases and 1 base respectively.